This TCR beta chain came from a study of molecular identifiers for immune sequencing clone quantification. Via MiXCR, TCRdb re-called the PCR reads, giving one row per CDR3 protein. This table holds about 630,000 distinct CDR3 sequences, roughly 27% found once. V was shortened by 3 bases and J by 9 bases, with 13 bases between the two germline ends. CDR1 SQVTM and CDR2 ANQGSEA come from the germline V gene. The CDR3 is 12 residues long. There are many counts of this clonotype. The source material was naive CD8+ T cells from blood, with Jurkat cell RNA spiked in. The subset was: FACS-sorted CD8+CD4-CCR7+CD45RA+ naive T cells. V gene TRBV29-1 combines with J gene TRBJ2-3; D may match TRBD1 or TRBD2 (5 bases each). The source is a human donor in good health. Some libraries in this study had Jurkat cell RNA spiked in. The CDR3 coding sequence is TGCAGCGTTGAGGCCGACAGCGGCACGCAGTATTTT. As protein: CSVEADSGTQYF.